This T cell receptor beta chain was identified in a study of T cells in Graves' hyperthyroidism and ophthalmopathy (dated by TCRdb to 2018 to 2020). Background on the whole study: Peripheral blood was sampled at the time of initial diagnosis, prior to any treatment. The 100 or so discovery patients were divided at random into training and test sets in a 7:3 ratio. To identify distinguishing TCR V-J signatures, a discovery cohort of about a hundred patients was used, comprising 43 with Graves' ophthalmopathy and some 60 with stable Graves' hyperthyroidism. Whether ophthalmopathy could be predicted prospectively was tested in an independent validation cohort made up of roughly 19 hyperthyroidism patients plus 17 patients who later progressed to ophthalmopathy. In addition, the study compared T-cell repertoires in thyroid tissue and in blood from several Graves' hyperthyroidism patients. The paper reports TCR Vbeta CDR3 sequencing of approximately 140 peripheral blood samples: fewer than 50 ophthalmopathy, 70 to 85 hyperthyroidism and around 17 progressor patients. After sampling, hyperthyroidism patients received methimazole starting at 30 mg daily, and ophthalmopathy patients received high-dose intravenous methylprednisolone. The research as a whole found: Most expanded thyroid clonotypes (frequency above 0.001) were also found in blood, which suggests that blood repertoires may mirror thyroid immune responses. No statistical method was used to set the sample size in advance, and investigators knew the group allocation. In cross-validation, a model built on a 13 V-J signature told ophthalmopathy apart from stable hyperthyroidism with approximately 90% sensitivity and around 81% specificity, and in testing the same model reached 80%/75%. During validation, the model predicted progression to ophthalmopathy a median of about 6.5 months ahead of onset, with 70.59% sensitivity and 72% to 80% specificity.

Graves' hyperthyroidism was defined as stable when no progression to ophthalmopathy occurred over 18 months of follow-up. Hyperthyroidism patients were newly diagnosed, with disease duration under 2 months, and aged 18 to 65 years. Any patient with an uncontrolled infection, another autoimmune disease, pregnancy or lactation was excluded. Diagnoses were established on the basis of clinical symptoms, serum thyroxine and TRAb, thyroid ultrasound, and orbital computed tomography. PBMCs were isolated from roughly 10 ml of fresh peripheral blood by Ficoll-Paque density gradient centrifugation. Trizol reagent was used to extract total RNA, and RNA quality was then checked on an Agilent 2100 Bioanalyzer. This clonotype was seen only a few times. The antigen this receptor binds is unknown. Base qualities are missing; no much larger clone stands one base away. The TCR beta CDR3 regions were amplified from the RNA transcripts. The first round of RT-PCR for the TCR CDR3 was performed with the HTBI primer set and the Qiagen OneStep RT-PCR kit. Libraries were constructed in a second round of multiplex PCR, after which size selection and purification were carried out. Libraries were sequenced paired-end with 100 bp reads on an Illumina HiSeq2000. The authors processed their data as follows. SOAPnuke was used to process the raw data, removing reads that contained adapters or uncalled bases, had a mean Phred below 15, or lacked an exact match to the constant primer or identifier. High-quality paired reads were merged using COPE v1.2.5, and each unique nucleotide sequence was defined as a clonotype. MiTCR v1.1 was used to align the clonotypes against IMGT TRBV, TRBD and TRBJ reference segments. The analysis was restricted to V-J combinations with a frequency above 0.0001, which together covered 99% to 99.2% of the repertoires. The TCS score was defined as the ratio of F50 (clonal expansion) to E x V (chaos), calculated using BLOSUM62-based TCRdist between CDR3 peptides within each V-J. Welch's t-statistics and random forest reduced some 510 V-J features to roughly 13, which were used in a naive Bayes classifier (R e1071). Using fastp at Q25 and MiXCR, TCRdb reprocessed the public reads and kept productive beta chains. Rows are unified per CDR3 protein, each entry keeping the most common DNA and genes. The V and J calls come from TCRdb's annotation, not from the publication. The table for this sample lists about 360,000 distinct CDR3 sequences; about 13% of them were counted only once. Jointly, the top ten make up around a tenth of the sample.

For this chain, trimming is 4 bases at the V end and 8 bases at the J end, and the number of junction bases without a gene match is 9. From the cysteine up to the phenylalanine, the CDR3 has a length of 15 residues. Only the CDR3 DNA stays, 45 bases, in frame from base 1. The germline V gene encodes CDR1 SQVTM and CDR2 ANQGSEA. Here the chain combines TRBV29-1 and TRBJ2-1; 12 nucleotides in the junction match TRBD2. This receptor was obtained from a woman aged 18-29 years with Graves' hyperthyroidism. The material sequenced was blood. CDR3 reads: CSVAPSSGRADEQFF. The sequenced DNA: TGCAGCGTTGCCCCTTCTAGCGGGAGGGCCGATGAGCAGTTCTTC.